Here is one T cell receptor beta chain with its context. The antigen is not known. The sample's time point: pre-treatment sample, taken before nivolumab and TIL therapy. The data were taken from a study of TIL therapy for anti-PD-1-resistant metastatic lung cancer. Study details: Tumors were harvested before any PD-1/PD-L1 blockade. Patients had a median age of 54 years (range about 35-80).

The germline V gene has CDR1 LGHDT and CDR2 YNNKEL (reference sequence). CDR3 length: 12 residues. Trimming removed 6 bases from V and 1 base from J, with 5 bases in between. Sequencing used immunoSEQ v3. TCRdb's copy holds only in-frame clones and misses some; the assay was immunoSEQ multiplex PCR. The table has 45,000 to 75,000 clones, around nine tenths seen once. General study findings and limits: The baseline peripheral repertoire was partially replaced by infused TIL clonotypes that later decayed.

This sequence joins TRBV3-1 (or the pseudogene TRBV3-2) and TRBJ2-3; D assignment may be TRBD1 or TRBD2 (5 bases each). This receptor was taken from a person aged 25-80 years with non-small cell lung cancer. The sample consisted of blood, taken at baseline. The CDR3 DNA sequence: TGTGCCAGCAGGGGGGGCACAGATACGCAGTATTTT. Protein product: CASRGGTDTQYF.